These 5 T cell receptor beta chains share one sample of origin, sequenced in a study of blood T cell repertoires in COVID-19. Assay: immunoSEQ multiplex PCR; the TCRdb copy retains only in-frame clones and omits some. This sample has roughly 150,000 clones; 75% to 90% occur once, and the top ten carry roughly 15%. Sample: peripheral blood. The receptors shown here come from a woman in her thirties or forties with acute or convalescent COVID-19.

The gene calls are TRBV3-1 (or the pseudogene TRBV3-2) and TRBJ1-2; D not certain. The V gene lost 4 bases and the J gene lost 6 bases, with 21 bases spanning the gap. The germline V gene has CDR1 LGHDT and CDR2 YNNKEL (reference sequence). This CDR3 spans 16 amino acids. The DNA of the CDR3 is TGTGCCAGCAGCCCCATAGGCGCAAGGACTGGCGATGGCTACACCTTC. This translates into CASSPIGARTGDGYTF.

The CDR3 protein is CASSQKGVGETQYF. In DNA, the CDR3 is TGTGCCAGCAGCCAGAAGGGAGTAGGGGAGACCCAGTACTTC. The gene calls are TRBV6-2 or TRBV6-3 and TRBJ2-5, with D tentatively TRBD2 (5 bases). V was trimmed by 6 bases and J by 5 bases, leaving 16 bases between them. CDR3 length: 14 residues. Germline CDR1 reads MNHEY; CDR2 reads SVGEGT.

The genes are TRBV29-1 and TRBJ1-4; TRBD1 is a possible D gene (5 bases). Germline lookup yields CDR1 SQVTM and CDR2 ANQGSEA. Trimming left V 4 bases short and J 4 bases short, with 19 bases between. This CDR3 is built from 16 residues. The DNA for the CDR3 is TGCAGCGTTGTTGACAGAGTCCTTGGCGATAATGAAAAACTGTTTTTT. Protein product: CSVVDRVLGDNEKLFF. Looking up the rest from reference TRBV29-1 and TRBJ1-4 gives the full variable domain: SAVISQKPSRDICQRGTSLTIQCQVDSQVTMMFWYRQQPGQSLTLIATANQGSEATYESGFVIDKFPISRPNLTFSTLTVSNMSPEDSSIYLCSVVDRVLGDNEKLFFGSGTQLSVL.

The genes are TRBV11-2 and TRBJ1-4; unclear D gene. Trimming took off 8 bases at V and 5 bases at J, with 15 bases between the two ends. This CDR3 region has 14 residues. Germline loops: CDR1 SGHAT, CDR2 FQNNGV. The CDR3 bases are TGTGCCAGCGGTCCGTCTGCGGGAAATGAAAAACTGTTTTTT. This translates into CASGPSAGNEKLFF.

The chain carries TRBV7-8 and TRBJ2-1; the match to TRBD1 covers 10 bases. The CDR3 contains 16 residues. After removal of 6 bases from V and 6 bases from J, the junction contained 11 bases not matched to a gene. The V gene's germline CDR1 is SGHVS and CDR2 FQNEAQ. CDR3 nucleotide sequence: TGTGCCAGCAGGGCCCCGGGACAGGGGTACTTCAATGAGCAGTTCTTC. It specifies CASRAPGQGYFNEQFF. Combining the CDR3 with reference TRBV7-8 and TRBJ2-1 gives the whole variable domain GAGVSQSPRYKVAKRGQDVALRCDPISGHVSLFWYQQALGQGPEFLTYFQNEAQLDKSGLPSDRFFAERPEGSVSTLKIQRTQQEDSAVYLCASRAPGQGYFNEQFFGPGTRLTVL.